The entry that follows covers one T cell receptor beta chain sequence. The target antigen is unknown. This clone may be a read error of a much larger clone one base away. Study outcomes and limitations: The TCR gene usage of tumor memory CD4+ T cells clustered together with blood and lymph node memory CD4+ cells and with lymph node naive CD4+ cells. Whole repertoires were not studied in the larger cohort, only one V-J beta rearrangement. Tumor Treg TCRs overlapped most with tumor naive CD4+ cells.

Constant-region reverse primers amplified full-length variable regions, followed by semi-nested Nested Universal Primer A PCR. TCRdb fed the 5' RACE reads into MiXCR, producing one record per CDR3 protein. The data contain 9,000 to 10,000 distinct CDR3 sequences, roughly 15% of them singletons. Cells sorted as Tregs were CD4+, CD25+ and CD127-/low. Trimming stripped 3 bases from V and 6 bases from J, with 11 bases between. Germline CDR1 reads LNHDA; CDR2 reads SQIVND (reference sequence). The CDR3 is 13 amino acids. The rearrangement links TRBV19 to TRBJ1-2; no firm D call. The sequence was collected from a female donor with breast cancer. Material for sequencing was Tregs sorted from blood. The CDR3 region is CASSIPGHDGYTF. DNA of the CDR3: TGTGCCAGTAGTATCCCGGGTCACGATGGCTACACCTTC.